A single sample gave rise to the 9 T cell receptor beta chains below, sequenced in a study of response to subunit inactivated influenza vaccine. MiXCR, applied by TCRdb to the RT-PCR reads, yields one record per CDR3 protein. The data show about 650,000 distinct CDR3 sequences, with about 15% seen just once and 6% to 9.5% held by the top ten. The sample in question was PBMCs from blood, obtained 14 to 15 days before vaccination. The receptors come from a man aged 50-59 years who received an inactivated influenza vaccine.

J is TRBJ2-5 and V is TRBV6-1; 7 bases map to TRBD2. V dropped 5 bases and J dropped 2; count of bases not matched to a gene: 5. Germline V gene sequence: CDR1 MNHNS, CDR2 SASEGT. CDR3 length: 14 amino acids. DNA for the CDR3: TGTGCCAGCAGTAAGGGGAGGGTACAAGAGACCCAGTACTTC. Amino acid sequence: CASSKGRVQETQYF.

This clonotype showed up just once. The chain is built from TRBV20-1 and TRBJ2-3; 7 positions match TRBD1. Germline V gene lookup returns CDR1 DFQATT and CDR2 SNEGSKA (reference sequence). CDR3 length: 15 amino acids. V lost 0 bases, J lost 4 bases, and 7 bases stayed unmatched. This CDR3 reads CSARDLGGASDTQYF. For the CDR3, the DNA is TGCAGTGCTAGAGATCTAGGGGGCGCTTCAGATACGCAGTATTTT.

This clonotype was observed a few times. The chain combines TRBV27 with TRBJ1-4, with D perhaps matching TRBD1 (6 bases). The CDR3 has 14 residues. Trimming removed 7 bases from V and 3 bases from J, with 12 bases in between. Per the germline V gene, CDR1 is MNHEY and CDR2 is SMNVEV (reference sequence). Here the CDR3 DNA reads TGTGCCAGCAAACAACAGGGCCCTAATGAAAAACTGTTTTTT. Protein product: CASKQQGPNEKLFF.

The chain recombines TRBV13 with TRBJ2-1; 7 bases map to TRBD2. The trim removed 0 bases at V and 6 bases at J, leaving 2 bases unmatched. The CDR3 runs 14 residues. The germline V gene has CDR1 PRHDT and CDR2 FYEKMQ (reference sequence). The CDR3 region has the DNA TGTGCCAGCAGCTTAGGAGGCGGGAGCAATGAGCAGTTCTTC. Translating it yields CASSLGGGSNEQFF.

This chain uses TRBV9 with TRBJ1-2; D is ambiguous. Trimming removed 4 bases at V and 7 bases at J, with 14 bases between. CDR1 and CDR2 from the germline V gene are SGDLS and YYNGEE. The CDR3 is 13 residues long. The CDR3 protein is CASSSASFPGYTF. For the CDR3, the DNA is TGTGCCAGCAGCTCCGCCAGTTTTCCTGGCTACACCTTC.

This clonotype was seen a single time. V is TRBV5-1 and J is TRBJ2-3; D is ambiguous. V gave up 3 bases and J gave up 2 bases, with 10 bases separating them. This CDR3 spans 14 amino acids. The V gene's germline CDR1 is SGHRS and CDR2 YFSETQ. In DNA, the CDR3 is TGCGCCAGCAGCTACGATCAACCCACAGATACGCAGTATTTT. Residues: CASSYDQPTDTQYF.

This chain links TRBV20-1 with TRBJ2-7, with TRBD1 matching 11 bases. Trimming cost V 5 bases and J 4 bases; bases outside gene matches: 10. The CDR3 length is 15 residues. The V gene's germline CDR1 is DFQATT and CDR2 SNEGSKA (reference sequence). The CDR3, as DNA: TGCAGTGCTTTAAACCCGGGACAGGGGGTATACGAGCAGTACTTC. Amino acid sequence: CSALNPGQGVYEQYF.

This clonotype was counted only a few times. The CDR3 protein is CASSEGSFVPQHF. CDR3 DNA: TGTGCCAGCAGTGAAGGCTCTTTTGTGCCCCAGCATTTT. The chain combines TRBV6-1 with TRBJ1-5, with no clear D. Trimming removed 1 base from V and 9 bases from J, with 10 bases in between. CDR3 length: 13 amino acids. Germline-derived CDR1 and CDR2 are MNHNS and SASEGT.

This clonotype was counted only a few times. For the CDR3, the DNA is TGTGCCAGCAGCCCAAGATCTAGCGGGGGGGCTGGTGAGCAGTTCTTC. Encoded protein: CASSPRSSGGAGEQFF. V and J are TRBV9 and TRBJ2-1, with 12 bases fitting TRBD2. The CDR3 extends over 16 amino acids. Germline V gene sequence: CDR1 SGDLS, CDR2 YYNGEE. V shed 4 bases, J shed 9 bases, and the junction held 11 bases outside the gene matches.